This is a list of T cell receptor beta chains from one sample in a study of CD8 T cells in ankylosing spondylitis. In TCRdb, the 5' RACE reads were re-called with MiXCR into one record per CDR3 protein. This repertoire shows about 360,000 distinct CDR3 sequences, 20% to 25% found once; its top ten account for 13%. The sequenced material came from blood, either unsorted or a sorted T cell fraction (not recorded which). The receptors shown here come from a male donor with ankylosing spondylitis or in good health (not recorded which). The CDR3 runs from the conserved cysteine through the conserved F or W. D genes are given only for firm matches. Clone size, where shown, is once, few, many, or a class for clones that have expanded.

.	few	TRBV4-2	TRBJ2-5	TGTGCCAGCAGCCAGTACAGGTTCCAAGAGACCCAGTACTTC	CASSQYRFQETQYF
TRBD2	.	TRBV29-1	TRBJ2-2	TGCAGCGTTGATTTGCTAGCGGGGGGTTCCGGGGAGCTGTTTTTT	CSVDLLAGGSGELFF
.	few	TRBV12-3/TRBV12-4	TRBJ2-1	TGTGCCAGCGTCCCTCTGGGGCCGAGCTCCTACAATGAGCAGTTCTTC	CASVPLGPSSYNEQFF
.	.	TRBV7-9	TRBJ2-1	TGTGCCAGCAGCTTAGCCGGCGCAGAGAGCTCCTACAATGAGCAGTTCTTC	CASSLAGAESSYNEQFF
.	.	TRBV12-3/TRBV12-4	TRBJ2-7	TGTGCCAGCAGTCCCGACAGGACCCCCTCCTACGAGCAGTACTTC	CASSPDRTPSYEQYF
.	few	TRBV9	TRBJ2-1	TGTGCCAGCAGCGTAGCGGTGCGGGACTCCCTCGATGAGCAGTTCTTC	CASSVAVRDSLDEQFF
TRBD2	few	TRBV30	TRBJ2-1	TGTGCCTGGAGGCCGGGACTAGCGGGGACGGAGCAGTTCTTC	CAWRPGLAGTEQFF
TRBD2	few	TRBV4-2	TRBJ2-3	TGTGCCAGCAGCCAAGATCGGCTAGCGGGGGGTTGGGATACGCAGTATTTT	CASSQDRLAGGWDTQYF
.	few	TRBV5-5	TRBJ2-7	TGTGCCAGCAGCTTGACGTATCCCTCATACGAGCAGTACTTC	CASSLTYPSYEQYF
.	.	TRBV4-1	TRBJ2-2	TGCGCCAGCAGCCAAGATGGTCCGGAAGAACCGGAAAACACCGGGGAGCTGTTTTTT	CASSQDGPEEPENTGELFF
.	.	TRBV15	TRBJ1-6	TGTGCCACCAGCAGAGGGACAGACAATTCACCCCTCCACTTT	CATSRGTDNSPLHF
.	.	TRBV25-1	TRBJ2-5	TGTGCCAGCAGTGATCTCAGGGGAGAAGAGACCCAGTACTTC	CASSDLRGEETQYF
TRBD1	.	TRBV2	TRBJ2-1	TGTGCCAGCAGTAAGGGACAGCACTCCTACAATGAGCAGTTCTTC	CASSKGQHSYNEQFF
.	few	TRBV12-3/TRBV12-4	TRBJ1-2	TGTGCCAGCAGTTTAGCCGGCCAGGACTACACCTTC	CASSLAGQDYTF
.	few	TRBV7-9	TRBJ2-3	TGTGCCAGCAGCTTAGCGTATGTAGGGATGACAGATACGCAGTATTTT	CASSLAYVGMTDTQYF
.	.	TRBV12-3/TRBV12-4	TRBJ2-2	TGTGCCAGCAGCCGCAGCGGGTATGACACCGGGGAGCTGTTTTTT	CASSRSGYDTGELFF
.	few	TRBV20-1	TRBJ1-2	TGCAGTGCTAGAGATAAGGGTAGGATCCCTCGGGATGGCTACACCTTC	CSARDKGRIPRDGYTF
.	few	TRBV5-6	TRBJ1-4	TGTGCCAGCAGCTTGTCTTCCTCGGAAAAACTGTTTTTT	CASSLSSSEKLFF
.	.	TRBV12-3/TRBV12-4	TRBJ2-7	TGTGCCAGCAGCTGGGGGGGCTCTAGCTCCTACGAGCAGTACTTC	CASSWGGSSSYEQYF
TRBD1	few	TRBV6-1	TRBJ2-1	TGTGCCAGTTACGACAGGGTCGGGAATGAGCAGTTCTTC	CASYDRVGNEQFF
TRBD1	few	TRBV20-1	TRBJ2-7	TGCAGTGCACGCTGGCAGGGGGTTGGCTACGAGCAGTACTTC	CSARWQGVGYEQYF
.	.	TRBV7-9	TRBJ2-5	TGTGCCAGCAGCTTTGTAGGGCCCCAAGAGACCCAGTACTTC	CASSFVGPQETQYF
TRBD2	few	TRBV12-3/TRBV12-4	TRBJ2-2	TGTGCCAGCAGTTTCGGCGGGGGGGCCTACGGGGAGCTGTTTTTT	CASSFGGGAYGELFF
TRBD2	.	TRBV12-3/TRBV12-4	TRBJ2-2	TGTGCCACCGCGGTGCGGGGGGTCGGGGAGCTGTTTTTT	CATAVRGVGELFF
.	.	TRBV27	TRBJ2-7	TGTGCCAGCAGTTTCCTTTCTTCTGGGGCGCCGGGACACTACGAGCAGTACTTC	CASSFLSSGAPGHYEQYF
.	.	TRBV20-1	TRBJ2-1	TGCAGTGCTAGAGATCGCTTCCATGAGCAGTTCTTC	CSARDRFHEQFF
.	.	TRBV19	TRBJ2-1	TGTGCCAGTAGTTCTTCCTACGGGACGGGGTACAATGAGCAGTTCTTC	CASSSSYGTGYNEQFF
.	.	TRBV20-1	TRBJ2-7	TGCAGTGCTAGAGCCCTCCCAGGACAGCCTGGGTACGAGCAGTACTTC	CSARALPGQPGYEQYF
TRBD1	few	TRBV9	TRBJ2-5	TGTGCCAGCAGCGCCAACCCAACAGGGGAAGAGACCCAGTACTTC	CASSANPTGEETQYF
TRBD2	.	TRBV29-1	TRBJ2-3	TGCAGCGTCCTCGGGGGGGCGACGGATACGCAGTATTTT	CSVLGGATDTQYF
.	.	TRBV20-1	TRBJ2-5	TGCAGTGCTAGAGATGGAGAAGGCCTCACGGGGACCCAGTACTTC	CSARDGEGLTGTQYF